These T cell receptor beta chains were read from a single sample in a study of T cell repertoires in cytomegalovirus infection. MiXCR, run by TCRdb on the reads, gives a single entry per CDR3 protein. The sample consists of about 740,000 distinct CDR3 sequences, about 40% of them appearing once. Sequenced sample: PBMCs. The receptors here all came from a human donor in good health (CMV status not recorded). Some clones in this sample may be carry-over from other donors' samples. Each CDR3 is given with its conserved first and last residue. A D gene is named only where the DNA matches it firmly. The size entry is marked missing in some rows and otherwise reads once, few, many or a size class.

j_gene | d_gene | abundance | len | v_gene | CDR3aa | CDR3nt
TRBJ2-7 | NA | few | 13 | TRBV4-1 | CASSQSRAYEQYF | TGCGCCAGCAGCCAGTCCAGGGCCTACGAGCAGTACTTC
TRBJ2-2 | NA | few | 16 | TRBV7-2 | CASSYSGVPNTGELFF | TGTGCCAGCAGCTACTCAGGGGTCCCGAACACCGGGGAGCTGTTTTTT
TRBJ2-1 | TRBD1 | NA | 16 | TRBV5-5 | CASSSLTGGSYNEQFF | TGTGCCAGCAGCTCGCTAACAGGGGGCTCCTACAATGAGCAGTTCTTC
TRBJ1-5 | NA | few | 16 | TRBV2 | CASGGRVVQSNQPQHF | TGTGCCAGCGGAGGACGGGTGGTTCAGAGCAATCAGCCCCAGCATTTT
TRBJ2-1 | TRBD2 | NA | 14 | TRBV27 | CASSLGLESNEQFF | TGTGCCAGCAGTTTGGGACTAGAGTCCAATGAGCAGTTCTTC
TRBJ1-1 | NA | few | 13 | TRBV19 | CASLRETNTEAFF | TGTGCCAGCCTCAGGGAAACGAACACTGAAGCTTTCTTT
TRBJ1-1 | NA | NA | 15 | TRBV7-8 | CASSPGEREETESFF | TGTGCCAGCAGCCCCGGGGAAAGGGAAGAAACTGAATCTTTCTTT
TRBJ2-7 | NA | NA | 15 | TRBV3-1 | CASSSRQVLLGEQYF | TGTGCCAGCAGCTCAAGACAGGTTCTATTGGGCGAGCAGTACTTC
TRBJ2-7 | TRBD2 | NA | 18 | TRBV24-1 | CATSDSGTSGIPRYEQYF | TGTGCCACCAGTGATTCCGGGACTAGCGGGATACCCCGCTACGAGCAGTACTTC
TRBJ1-6 | TRBD1 | NA | 13 | TRBV7-2 | CASKDRVASPLHF | TGTGCCAGCAAAGACAGGGTGGCTTCACCCCTCCACTTT
TRBJ1-1 | TRBD1 | few | 16 | TRBV19 | CASITRDRPMNTEAFF | TGTGCCAGTATCACCCGGGACAGACCGATGAACACTGAAGCTTTCTTT
TRBJ2-1 | NA | few | 15 | TRBV11-1 | CASSLLKQVYNEQFF | TGTGCCAGCAGCTTATTGAAACAGGTCTACAATGAGCAGTTCTTC
TRBJ1-4 | NA | many | 15 | TRBV7-2 | CASSYRDLWNEKLFF | TGTGCCAGCAGCTACCGGGACCTTTGGAATGAAAAACTGTTTTTT
TRBJ2-7 | NA | NA | 15 | TRBV3-1 | CASSQNNDRTYAQYF | TGTGCCAGCAGCCAGAATAATGACAGGACCTACGCGCAGTACTTC
TRBJ1-3 | NA | NA | 13 | TRBV12-3/TRBV12-4 | CANRALSGNTIYF | TGTGCCAACAGGGCCCTCTCTGGAAACACCATATATTTT
TRBJ1-1 | NA | NA | 13 | TRBV12-3/TRBV12-4 | CASRKTVNTEAFF | TGTGCCAGCAGGAAAACAGTGAACACTGAAGCTTTCTTT
TRBJ1-1 | NA | NA | 13 | TRBV20-1 | CSASSGLNTEAFF | TGCAGTGCTAGCTCCGGGTTGAACACTGAAGCTTTCTTT
TRBJ2-2 | TRBD2 | NA | 17 | TRBV6-5 | CASSYSAGRGDTGELFF | TGTGCCAGCAGTTACTCAGCGGGACGGGGGGACACCGGGGAGCTGTTTTTT
TRBJ2-2 | TRBD1 | many | 15 | TRBV7-4 | CASSFRDRNTGELFF | TGTGCCAGCAGCTTCCGGGACAGGAACACCGGGGAGCTGTTTTTT
TRBJ1-2 | NA | many | 14 | TRBV7-2 | CASYDLRQTVGYTF | TGTGCCAGCTATGATCTCCGGCAGACAGTCGGCTACACCTTC
TRBJ2-5 | NA | NA | 13 | TRBV3-1 | CASSQFGVETQYF | TGTGCCAGCAGCCAGTTCGGGGTAGAGACCCAGTACTTC
TRBJ2-1 | TRBD2 | NA | 19 | TRBV10-3 | CAISEGGLAGGPGYNEQFF | TGTGCCATCAGTGAAGGGGGACTAGCGGGAGGGCCGGGCTACAATGAGCAGTTCTTC
TRBJ2-2 | TRBD1 | NA | 18 | TRBV4-1 | CASSHTEPGQEDTGELFF | TGCGCCAGCAGCCATACGGAACCGGGACAGGAGGACACCGGGGAGCTGTTTTTT
TRBJ2-1 | TRBD2 | once | 15 | TRBV5-4 | CASSQLAGAPNEQFF | TGTGCCAGCAGCCAACTAGCGGGAGCCCCCAATGAGCAGTTCTTC
TRBJ2-3 | NA | few | 13 | TRBV2 | CASRLVLADTQYF | TGTGCCAGCAGATTGGTCCTTGCAGATACGCAGTATTTT
TRBJ1-2 | NA | NA | 12 | TRBV28 | CASMNRDYGYTF | TGTGCCAGCATGAACAGGGATTATGGCTACACCTTC
TRBJ1-5 | NA | NA | 15 | TRBV6-6 | CAGGETGYSNQPQHF | TGTGCCGGAGGAGAGACGGGTTATAGCAATCAGCCCCAGCATTTT
TRBJ2-2 | NA | once | 14 | TRBV19 | CASFTGSNTGELFF | TGTGCCAGCTTTACAGGGTCGAACACCGGGGAGCTGTTTTTT
TRBJ1-2 | NA | few | 14 | TRBV18 | CASSPLTINYGYTF | TGTGCCAGCTCACCCTTGACCATAAACTATGGCTACACCTTC
TRBJ1-6 | NA | NA | 16 | TRBV11-2 | CASSLVPGLMNSPLHF | TGTGCCAGCAGCTTAGTTCCAGGTCTGATGAATTCACCCCTCCACTTT
TRBJ1-2 | NA | NA | 15 | TRBV9 | CASSVRSGPNRGYTF | TGTGCCAGCAGCGTAAGGTCGGGGCCGAATCGGGGCTACACCTTC
TRBJ1-4 | NA | few | 15 | TRBV4-1 | CASSQAWGRWEKLFF | TGCGCCAGCAGCCAAGCCTGGGGTCGGTGGGAAAAACTGTTTTTT
TRBJ2-2 | NA | NA | 13 | TRBV12-3/TRBV12-4 | CASSPRQSGELFF | TGTGCCAGCAGTCCAAGGCAATCCGGGGAGCTGTTTTTT
TRBJ1-6 | TRBD1 | NA | 13 | TRBV2 | CASKGAGNSPLHF | TGTGCCAGCAAGGGGGCAGGCAATTCACCCCTCCACTTT
TRBJ2-7 | NA | NA | 14 | TRBV6-6 | CASRTLAGRNEQYF | TGTGCCAGCAGGACCCTGGCAGGGAGGAACGAGCAGTACTTC